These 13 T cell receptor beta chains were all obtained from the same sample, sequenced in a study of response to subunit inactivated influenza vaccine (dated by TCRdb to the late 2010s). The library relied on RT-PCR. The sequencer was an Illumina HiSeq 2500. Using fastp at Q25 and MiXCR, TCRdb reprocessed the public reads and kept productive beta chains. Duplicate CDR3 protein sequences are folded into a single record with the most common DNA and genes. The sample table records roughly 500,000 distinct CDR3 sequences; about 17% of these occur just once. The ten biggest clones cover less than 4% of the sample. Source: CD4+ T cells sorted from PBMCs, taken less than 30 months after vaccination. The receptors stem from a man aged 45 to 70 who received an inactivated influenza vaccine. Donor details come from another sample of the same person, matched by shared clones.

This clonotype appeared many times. The CDR3 nucleotides read TGCAGTGCTCCTACCCCCATAGCGACTCTTTACAATGAGCAGTTCTTC. This codes for CSAPTPIATLYNEQFF. The chain joins TRBV20-1 to TRBJ2-1; perhaps TRBD2 as D (5 bases). Germline CDR1 and CDR2: DFQATT and SNEGSKA (reference sequence). Trimming took 5 bases from V and 4 from J, leaving 21 bases between them. This CDR3 contains 16 residues.

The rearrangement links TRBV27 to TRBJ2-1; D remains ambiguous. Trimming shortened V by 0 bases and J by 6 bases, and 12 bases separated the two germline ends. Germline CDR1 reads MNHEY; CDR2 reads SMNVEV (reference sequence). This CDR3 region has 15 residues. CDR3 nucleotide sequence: TGTGCCAGCAGTTTATCGTGGATGGTACGCAATGAGCAGTTCTTC. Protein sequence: CASSLSWMVRNEQFF.

CDR3 loop: CASSQGVGQGVDEQFF. CDR3 coding DNA: TGCGCCAGCAGCCAAGGAGTGGGACAGGGTGTGGATGAGCAGTTCTTC. The genes are TRBV4-1 and TRBJ2-1; TRBD1 agrees at 9 bases. There are 16 residues in the CDR3. J was trimmed by 8 bases and V by 1 base; bases with no gene match: 9. CDR1 MGHRA and CDR2 YSYEKL come from the germline V gene.

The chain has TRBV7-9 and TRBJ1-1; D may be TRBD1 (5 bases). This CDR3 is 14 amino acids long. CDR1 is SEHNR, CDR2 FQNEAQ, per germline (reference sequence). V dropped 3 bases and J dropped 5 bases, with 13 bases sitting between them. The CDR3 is CASSFSTRGTEAFF. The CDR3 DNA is TGTGCCAGCAGCTTTTCCACAAGGGGTACTGAAGCTTTCTTT.

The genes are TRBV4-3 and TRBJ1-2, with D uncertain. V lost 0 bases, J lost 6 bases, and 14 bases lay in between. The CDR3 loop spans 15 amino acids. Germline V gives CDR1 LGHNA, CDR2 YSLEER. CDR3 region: CASSQETDLYHGYTF. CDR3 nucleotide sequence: TGCGCCAGCAGCCAAGAAACTGATCTATACCATGGCTACACCTTC.

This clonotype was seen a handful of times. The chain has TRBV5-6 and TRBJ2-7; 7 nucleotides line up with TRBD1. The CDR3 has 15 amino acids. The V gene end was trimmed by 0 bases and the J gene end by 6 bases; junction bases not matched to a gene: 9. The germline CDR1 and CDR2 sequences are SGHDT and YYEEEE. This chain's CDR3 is CASSLVPRQGPEQYF. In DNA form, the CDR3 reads TGTGCCAGCAGCTTGGTCCCCCGACAGGGACCCGAGCAGTACTTC.

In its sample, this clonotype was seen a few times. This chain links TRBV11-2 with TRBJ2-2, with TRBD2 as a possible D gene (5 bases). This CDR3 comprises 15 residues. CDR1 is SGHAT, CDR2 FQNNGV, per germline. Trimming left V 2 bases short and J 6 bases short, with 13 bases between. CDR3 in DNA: TGTGCCAGCAGCTTATACTCTAGCTCCCCCGGGGAGCTGTTTTTT. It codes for CASSLYSSSPGELFF.

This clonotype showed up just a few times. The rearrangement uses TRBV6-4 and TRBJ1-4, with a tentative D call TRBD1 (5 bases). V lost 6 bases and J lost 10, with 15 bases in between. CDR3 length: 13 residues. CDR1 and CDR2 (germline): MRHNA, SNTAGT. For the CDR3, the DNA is TGTGCCAGCAGCCGGGACGTTGGGGGAAAACTGTTTTTT. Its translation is CASSRDVGGKLFF.

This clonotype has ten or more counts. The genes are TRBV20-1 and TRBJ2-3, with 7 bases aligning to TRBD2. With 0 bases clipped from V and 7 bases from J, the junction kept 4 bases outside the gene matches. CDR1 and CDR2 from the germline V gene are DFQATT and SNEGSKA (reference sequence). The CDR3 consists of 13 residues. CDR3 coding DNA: TGCAGTGCTAGAGATGGGCGGGGGTATACGCAGTATTTT. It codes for CSARDGRGYTQYF.

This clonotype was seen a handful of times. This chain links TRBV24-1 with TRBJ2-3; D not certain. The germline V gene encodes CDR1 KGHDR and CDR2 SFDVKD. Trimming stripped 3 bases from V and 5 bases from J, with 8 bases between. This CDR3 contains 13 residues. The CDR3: CATSDPSRDTQYF. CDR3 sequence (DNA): TGTGCCACCAGTGATCCGTCCCGAGATACGCAGTATTTT.

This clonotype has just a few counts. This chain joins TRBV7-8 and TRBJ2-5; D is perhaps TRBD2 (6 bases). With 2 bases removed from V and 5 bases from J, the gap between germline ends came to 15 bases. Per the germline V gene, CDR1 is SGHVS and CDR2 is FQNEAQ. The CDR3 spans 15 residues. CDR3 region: CASSLRRLVGETQYF. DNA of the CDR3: TGTGCCAGCAGCTTACGTCGACTAGTTGGCGAGACCCAGTACTTC. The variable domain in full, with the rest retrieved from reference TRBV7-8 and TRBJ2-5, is GAGVSQSPRYKVAKRGQDVALRCDPISGHVSLFWYQQALGQGPEFLTYFQNEAQLDKSGLPSDRFFAERPEGSVSTLKIQRTQQEDSAVYLCASSLRRLVGETQYFGPGTRLLVL.

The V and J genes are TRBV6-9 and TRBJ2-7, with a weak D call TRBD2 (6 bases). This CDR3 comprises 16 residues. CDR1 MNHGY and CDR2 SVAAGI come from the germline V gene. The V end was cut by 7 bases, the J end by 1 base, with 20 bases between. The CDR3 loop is CASIMAGRCGSYEQYF. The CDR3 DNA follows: TGTGCCAGCATAATGGCAGGGAGGTGTGGGTCCTACGAGCAGTACTTC.

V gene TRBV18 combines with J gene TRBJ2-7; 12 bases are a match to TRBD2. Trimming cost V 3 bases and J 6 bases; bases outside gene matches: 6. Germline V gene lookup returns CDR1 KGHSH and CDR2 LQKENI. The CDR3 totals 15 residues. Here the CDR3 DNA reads TGTGCCAGCTCACCCCGACTAGCGGGGGCGGGCGAGCAGTACTTC. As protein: CASSPRLAGAGEQYF. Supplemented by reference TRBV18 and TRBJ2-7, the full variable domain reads NAGVMQNPRHLVRRRGQEARLRCSPMKGHSHVYWYRQLPEEGLKFMVYLQKENIIDESGMPKERFSAEFPKEGPSILRIQQVVRGDSAAYFCASSPRLAGAGEQYFGPGTRLTVT.